The 7 T cell receptor beta chains given below trace back to one sample, sequenced in a study of cytomegalovirus exposure and HLA in healthy donors. Use of 60 Vbeta and 13 Jbeta primers characterized the PCR. Repertoires were generated with immunoSEQ multiplex PCR, while TCRdb's copy carries only in-frame clones and drops some. The table records about 160,000 clones, around 80% of them present only once. The sample was PBMCs. These receptors all stem from a woman aged 40 to 50 in good health and CMV-seronegative.

V gene TRBV4-1 combines with J gene TRBJ1-3, with D maybe TRBD1 (5 bases). From germline, CDR1 is MGHRA and CDR2 YSYEKL. Trimming pared 4 bases from V and 0 bases from J, leaving 13 bases between. The CDR3 is 16 residues long. The chain's CDR3 is CASSLTSDISGNTIYF. The CDR3 DNA is TGCGCCAGCAGCCTTACCTCGGACATCTCTGGAAACACCATATATTTT.

This sequence joins TRBV2 and TRBJ1-2, with TRBD1 matching 7 bases. CDR1 and CDR2 (germline): SNHLY, FYNNEI. The CDR3 spans 14 residues. V lost 3 bases, J lost 7 bases, and 8 bases stayed unmatched. CDR3 nucleotide sequence: TGTGCCAGCAGTGACCTCCCTAAGGGGGCTGGCTACACCTTC. Translation gives CASSDLPKGAGYTF.

The rearrangement links TRBV19 to TRBJ2-2; the match to TRBD1 covers 7 bases. Germline CDR1 and CDR2: LNHDA and SQIVND (reference sequence). V shed 3 bases and J 6 bases; nucleotides not matched to a gene: 4. The CDR3 length is 14 residues. This CDR3 reads CASSIVQGSGELFF. The CDR3 region has the DNA TGTGCCAGTAGTATTGTACAGGGGTCCGGGGAGCTGTTTTTT.

This chain connects TRBV6-5 to TRBJ2-1, with 8 bases fitting TRBD2. Germline V lookup: CDR1 MNHEY, CDR2 SVGAGI. V shed 6 bases, J shed 6 bases, and the junction held 10 bases outside the gene matches. The CDR3 is 15 amino acids. The CDR3: CASSLGTSLLNEQFF. The CDR3 DNA reads as TGTGCCAGCAGCCTGGGGACTAGTCTCCTCAATGAGCAGTTCTTC.

This clone has just one count. The V gene is TRBV18, the J gene TRBJ2-5; 8 nucleotides agree with TRBD2. Germline V lookup: CDR1 KGHSH, CDR2 LQKENI. V lost 3 bases and J lost 4; bases outside the gene matches: 4. The CDR3 is 14 residues long. DNA for the CDR3: TGTGCCAGCTCACCGGGACTAGTACCAGAGACCCAGTACTTC. Its protein product is CASSPGLVPETQYF.

This chain joins TRBV20-1 and TRBJ2-2; D ambiguous. Germline loops: CDR1 DFQATT, CDR2 SNEGSKA (reference sequence). CDR3 length: 9 amino acids. V shed 6 bases and J shed 7 bases, with 3 bases lying between them. CDR3 amino acids: CSAVGELFF. The DNA for the CDR3 is TGCAGTGCCGTCGGGGAGCTGTTTTTT.

This clone has a single count. V usage is TRBV6-1 and J usage is TRBJ2-2; tentative D call: TRBD1 (6 bases). The germline V gene encodes CDR1 MNHNS and CDR2 SASEGT. V lost 1 base and J lost 6, with 18 bases in between. This CDR3 has 17 amino acids. The CDR3 region has the DNA TGTGCCAGCAGTGAAGTATGGACAGCGAGTAATTCCGGGGAGCTGTTTTTT. Its protein is CASSEVWTASNSGELFF.